This T cell receptor beta chain was captured in a study of blood T cells in healthy people across ages. Each sample yielded at least 5 micrograms of PBMC total RNA. A second PCR, run for about 7 to 11 cycles, used a sample-barcoded 5' primer plus a J-beta primer mix. From the 5' RACE reads, TCRdb called clonotypes with MiXCR, one entry per CDR3 protein. Seen here are around 790,000 distinct CDR3 sequences, around 43% observed once, and the top ten hold about a fifth. Points from the study as a whole: Observed TCR beta diversity per million T cells went down as age went up. This fall followed a roughly linear course with age. Unknown CMV status may confound age-related changes in expanded clones. Naive and antigen-experienced cells were not separated, limiting conclusive comparison.

This CDR3 region has 13 residues. Trimming took off 2 bases at V and 10 bases at J, with 13 bases between the two ends. Germline V lookup: CDR1 KGHDR, CDR2 SFDVKD. About this clonotype: What it binds is not known.

Input material: blood. This chain uses TRBV24-1 with TRBJ1-1; D gene ambiguous. This TCR came from a man aged 60 to 69 in good health. The CDR3 DNA reads TGTGCCACCAGTGATTCTGGTTGGGCGGGAGCTTTCTTT. Protein: CATSDSGWAGAFF.